The clone carrying this T cell receptor (beta chain) was detected many times. No antigen is known for it. This CDR3 is 13 amino acids long. Germline V gene sequence: CDR1 SGHTA, CDR2 FQGNSA. V lost 5 bases to trimming and J lost 11 bases, with 18 bases between them. The data stem from a study of T cell repertoires in cytomegalovirus infection. Study-level results: HLA-C-restricted CMV clonotypes gave the most frequent clonotype in two of eight donors. Frequencies of public TCR beta families were cumulated, and this identified carriers of CMV plus the relevant HLA.

TCRdb reanalysed the reads using MiXCR and keeps one entry per CDR3 protein. The sample has about 700,000 distinct CDR3 sequences, roughly 33% seen once. The sample consisted of cultured PBMCs, taken from culture after CMV antigen stimulation. This chain connects TRBV7-2 to TRBJ1-1, with TRBD1 as a possible D gene (5 bases). The receptor was derived from a human donor in good health (CMV status not recorded). Some clones in this sample may be carry-over from other donors' samples. Here the CDR3 reads CASSPGIATLAFF. CDR3 in DNA: TGTGCCAGCAGCCCAGGGATCGCAACTCTGGCTTTCTTT.